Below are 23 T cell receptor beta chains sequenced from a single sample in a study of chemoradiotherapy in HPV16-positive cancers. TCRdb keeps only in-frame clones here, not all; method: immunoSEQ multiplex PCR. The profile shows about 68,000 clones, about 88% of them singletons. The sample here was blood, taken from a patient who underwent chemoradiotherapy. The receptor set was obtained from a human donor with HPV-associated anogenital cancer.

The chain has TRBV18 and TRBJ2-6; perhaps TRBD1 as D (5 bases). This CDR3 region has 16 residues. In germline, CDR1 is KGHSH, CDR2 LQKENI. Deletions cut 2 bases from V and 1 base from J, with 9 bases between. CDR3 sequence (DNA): TGTGCCAGCTCACCATCCAGGGCTTCTGGGGCCAACGTCCTGACTTTC. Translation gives CASSPSRASGANVLTF.

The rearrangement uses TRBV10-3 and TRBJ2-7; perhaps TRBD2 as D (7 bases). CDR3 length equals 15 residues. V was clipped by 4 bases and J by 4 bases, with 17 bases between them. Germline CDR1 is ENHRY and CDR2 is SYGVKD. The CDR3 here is CAISGGGRAQYEQYF. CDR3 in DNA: TGTGCCATCAGTGGGGGGGGGCGAGCCCAGTACGAGCAGTACTTC.

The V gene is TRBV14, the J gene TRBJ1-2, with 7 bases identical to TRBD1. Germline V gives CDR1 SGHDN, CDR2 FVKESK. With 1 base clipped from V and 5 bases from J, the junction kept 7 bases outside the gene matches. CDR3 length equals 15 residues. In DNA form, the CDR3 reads TGTGCCAGCAGCCAAGCCCCAGCGACAGGGTATGGCTACACCTTC. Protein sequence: CASSQAPATGYGYTF.

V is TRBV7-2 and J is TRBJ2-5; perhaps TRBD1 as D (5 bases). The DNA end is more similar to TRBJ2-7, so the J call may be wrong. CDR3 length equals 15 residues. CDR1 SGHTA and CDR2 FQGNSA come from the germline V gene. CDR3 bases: TGTGCCAGCACTCTAGGGGCAGGCCTCTCCTACGAGCAGTACTTC. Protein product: CASTLGAGLSYEQYF.

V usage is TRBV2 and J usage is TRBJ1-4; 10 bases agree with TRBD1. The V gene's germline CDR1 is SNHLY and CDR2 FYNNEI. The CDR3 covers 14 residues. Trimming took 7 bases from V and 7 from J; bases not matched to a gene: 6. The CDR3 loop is CASKRTGGSEKLFF. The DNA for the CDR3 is TGTGCCAGCAAGAGGACAGGGGGATCTGAAAAACTGTTTTTT. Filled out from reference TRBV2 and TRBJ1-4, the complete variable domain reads EPEVTQTPSHQVTQMGQEVILRCVPISNHLYFYWYRQILGQKVEFLVSFYNNEISEKSEIFDDQFSVERPDGSNFTLKIRSTKLEDSAMYFCASKRTGGSEKLFFGSGTQLSVL.

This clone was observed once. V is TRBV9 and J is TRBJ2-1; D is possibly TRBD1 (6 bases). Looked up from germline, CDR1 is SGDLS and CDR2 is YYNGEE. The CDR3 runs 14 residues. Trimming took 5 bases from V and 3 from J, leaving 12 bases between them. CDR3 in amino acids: CASSQQGIYNEQFF. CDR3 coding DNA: TGTGCCAGCAGTCAACAGGGAATCTACAATGAGCAGTTCTTC.

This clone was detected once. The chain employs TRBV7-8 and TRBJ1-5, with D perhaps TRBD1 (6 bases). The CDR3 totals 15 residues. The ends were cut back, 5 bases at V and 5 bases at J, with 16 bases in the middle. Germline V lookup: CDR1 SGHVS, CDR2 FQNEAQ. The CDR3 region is CASSLGAGTDQPQHF. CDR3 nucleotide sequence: TGTGCCAGCAGCCTGGGGGCAGGAACGGATCAGCCCCAGCATTTT.

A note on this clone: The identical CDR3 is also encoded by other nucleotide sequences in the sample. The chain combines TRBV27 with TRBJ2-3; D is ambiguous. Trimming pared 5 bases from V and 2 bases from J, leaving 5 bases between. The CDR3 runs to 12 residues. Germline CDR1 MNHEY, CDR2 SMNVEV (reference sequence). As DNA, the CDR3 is TGTGCCAGCAGTACCAACACAGATACGCAGTATTTT. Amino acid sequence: CASSTNTDTQYF.

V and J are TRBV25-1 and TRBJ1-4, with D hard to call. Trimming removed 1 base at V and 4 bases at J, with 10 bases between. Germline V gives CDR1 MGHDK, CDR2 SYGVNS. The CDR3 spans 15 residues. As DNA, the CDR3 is TGTGCCAGCAGTGAATCTGGGTTTATTAATGAAAAACTGTTTTTT. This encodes CASSESGFINEKLFF.

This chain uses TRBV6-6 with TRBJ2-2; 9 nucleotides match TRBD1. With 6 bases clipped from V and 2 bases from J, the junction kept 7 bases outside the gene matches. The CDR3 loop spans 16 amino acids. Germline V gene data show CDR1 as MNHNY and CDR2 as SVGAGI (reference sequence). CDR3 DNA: TGTGCCAGCAGACCCACAGGGGGCCAAAACACCGGGGAGCTGTTTTTT. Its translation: CASRPTGGQNTGELFF.

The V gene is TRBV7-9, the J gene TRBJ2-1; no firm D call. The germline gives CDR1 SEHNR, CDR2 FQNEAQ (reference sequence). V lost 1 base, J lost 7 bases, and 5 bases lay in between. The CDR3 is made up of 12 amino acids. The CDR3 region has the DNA TGTGCCAGCAGCTTAGGACAAAATGAGCAGTTCTTC. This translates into CASSLGQNEQFF.

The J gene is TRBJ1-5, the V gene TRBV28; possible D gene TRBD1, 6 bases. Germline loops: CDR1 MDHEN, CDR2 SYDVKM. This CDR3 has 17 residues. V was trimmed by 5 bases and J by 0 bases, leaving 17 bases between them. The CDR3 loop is CASSTRRGTSSNQPQHF. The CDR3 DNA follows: TGTGCCAGCAGTACAAGGCGTGGGACATCTAGCAATCAGCCCCAGCATTTT.

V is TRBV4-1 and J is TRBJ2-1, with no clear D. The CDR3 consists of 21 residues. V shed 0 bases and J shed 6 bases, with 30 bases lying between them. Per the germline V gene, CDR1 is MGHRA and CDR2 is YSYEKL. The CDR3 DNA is TGCGCCAGCAGCCAAGAGGGGATCCTTTCCACCGGGCCGCTTACCGTCAATGAGCAGTTCTTC. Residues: CASSQEGILSTGPLTVNEQFF.

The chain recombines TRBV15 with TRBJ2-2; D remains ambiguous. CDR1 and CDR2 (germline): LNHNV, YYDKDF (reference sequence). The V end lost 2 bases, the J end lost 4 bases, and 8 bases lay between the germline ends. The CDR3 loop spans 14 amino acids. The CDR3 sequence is CATSRSPITGELFF. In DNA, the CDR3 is TGTGCCACCAGCAGATCTCCCATCACCGGGGAGCTGTTTTTT. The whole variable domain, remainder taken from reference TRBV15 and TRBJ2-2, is DAMVIQNPRYQVTQFGKPVTLSCSQTLNHNVMYWYQQKSSQAPKLLFHYYDKDFNNEADTPDNFQSRRPNTSFCFLDIRSPGLGDTAMYLCATSRSPITGELFFGEGSRLTVL.

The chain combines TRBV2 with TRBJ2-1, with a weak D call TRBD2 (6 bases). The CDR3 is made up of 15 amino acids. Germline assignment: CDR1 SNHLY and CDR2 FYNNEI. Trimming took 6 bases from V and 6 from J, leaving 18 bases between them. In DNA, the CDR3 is TGTGCCAGCAGCAAAGGTGGCGGGGAGGTCAATGAGCAGTTCTTC. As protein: CASSKGGGEVNEQFF.

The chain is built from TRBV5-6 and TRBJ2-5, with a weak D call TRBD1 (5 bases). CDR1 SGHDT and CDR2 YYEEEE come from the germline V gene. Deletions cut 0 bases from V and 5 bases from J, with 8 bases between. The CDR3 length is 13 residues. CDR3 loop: CASSLVGVETQYF. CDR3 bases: TGTGCCAGCAGCTTGGTAGGGGTGGAGACCCAGTACTTC.

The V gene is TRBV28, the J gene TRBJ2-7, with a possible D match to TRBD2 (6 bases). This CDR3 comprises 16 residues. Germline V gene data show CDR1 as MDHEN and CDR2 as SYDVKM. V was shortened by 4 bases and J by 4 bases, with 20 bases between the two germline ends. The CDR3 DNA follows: TGTGCCAGCAGTTCCCCCTCAGCGGGTACGGGGTACGAGCAGTACTTC. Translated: CASSSPSAGTGYEQYF.

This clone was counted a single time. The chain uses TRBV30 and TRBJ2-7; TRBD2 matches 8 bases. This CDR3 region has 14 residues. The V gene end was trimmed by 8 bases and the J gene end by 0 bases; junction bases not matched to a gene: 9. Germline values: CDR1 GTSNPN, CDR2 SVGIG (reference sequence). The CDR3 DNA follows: TGTGCCGGCGGGGGGAACGCCAACTCCTACGAGCAGTACTTC. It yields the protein CAGGGNANSYEQYF.

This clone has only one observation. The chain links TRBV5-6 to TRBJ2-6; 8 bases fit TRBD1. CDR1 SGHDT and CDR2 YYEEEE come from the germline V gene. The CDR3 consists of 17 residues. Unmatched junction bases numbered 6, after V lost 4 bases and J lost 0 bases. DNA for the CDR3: TGTGCCAGCAGCCTAAGGACAGGGTCCTCTGGGGCCAACGTCCTGACTTTC. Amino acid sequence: CASSLRTGSSGANVLTF.

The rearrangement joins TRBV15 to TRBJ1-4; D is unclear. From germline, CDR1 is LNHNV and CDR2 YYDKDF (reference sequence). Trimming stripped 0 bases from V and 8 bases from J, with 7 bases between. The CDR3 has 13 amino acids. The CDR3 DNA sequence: TGTGCCACCAGCAGAGATAACGGAGAAAAACTGTTTTTT. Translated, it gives CATSRDNGEKLFF.

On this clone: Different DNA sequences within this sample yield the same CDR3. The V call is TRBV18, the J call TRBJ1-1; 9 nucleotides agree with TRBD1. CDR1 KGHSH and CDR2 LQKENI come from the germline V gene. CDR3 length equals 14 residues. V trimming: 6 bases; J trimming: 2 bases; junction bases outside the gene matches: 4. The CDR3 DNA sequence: TGTGCCAGCTCTCCGGGACAGGGTAACACTGAAGCTTTCTTT. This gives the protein CASSPGQGNTEAFF. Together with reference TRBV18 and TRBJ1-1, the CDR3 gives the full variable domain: NAGVMQNPRHLVRRRGQEARLRCSPMKGHSHVYWYRQLPEEGLKFMVYLQKENIIDESGMPKERFSAEFPKEGPSILRIQQVVRGDSAAYFCASSPGQGNTEAFFGQGTRLTVV.

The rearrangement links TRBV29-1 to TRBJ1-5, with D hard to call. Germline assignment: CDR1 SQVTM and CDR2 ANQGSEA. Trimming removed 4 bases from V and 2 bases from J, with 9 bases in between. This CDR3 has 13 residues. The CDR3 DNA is TGCAGCGTTGTGGGTATGGGCAATCAGCCCCAGCATTTT. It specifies CSVVGMGNQPQHF.

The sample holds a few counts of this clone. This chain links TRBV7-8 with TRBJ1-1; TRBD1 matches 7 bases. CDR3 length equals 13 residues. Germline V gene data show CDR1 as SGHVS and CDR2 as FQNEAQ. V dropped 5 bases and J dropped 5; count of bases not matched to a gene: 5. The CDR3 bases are TGTGCCAGCAGCCCAAACAGGGGAACTGAAGCTTTCTTT. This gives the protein CASSPNRGTEAFF.